Below, one T cell receptor (beta chain) is given with its context. Its antigen is not identified. Template switching created a universal primer site, and the cDNA included unique molecular identifiers. Using its own MiXCR run on the 5' RACE reads, TCRdb lists one record per CDR3 protein. The data hold roughly 1.6 million distinct CDR3 sequences, with 32% observed a single time. The data were taken from a study of identical twins. Germline CDR1 and CDR2: SGHRS and YFSETQ. V lost 0 bases and J lost 6; bases outside the gene matches: 12. The CDR3 is made up of 17 amino acids. Overall study results and limits: Cross-sectional statistics, not tracking of the same donors, supported the conclusions. One should note that invariant MAIT and iNKT cells could partly confound zero-insertion analyses. Whereas memory repertoires showed no such difference, abundant cord blood beta clonotypes carried fewer insertions.

This sequence was found in a newborn girl in good health. Sequencing input: cord blood. V usage is TRBV5-1 and J usage is TRBJ2-3; 8 positions agree with TRBD2. CDR3 amino acids: CASSLGLAGEKSDTQYF. The CDR3 nucleotides read TGCGCCAGCAGCTTGGGCCTAGCGGGCGAAAAGAGCGATACGCAGTATTTT.